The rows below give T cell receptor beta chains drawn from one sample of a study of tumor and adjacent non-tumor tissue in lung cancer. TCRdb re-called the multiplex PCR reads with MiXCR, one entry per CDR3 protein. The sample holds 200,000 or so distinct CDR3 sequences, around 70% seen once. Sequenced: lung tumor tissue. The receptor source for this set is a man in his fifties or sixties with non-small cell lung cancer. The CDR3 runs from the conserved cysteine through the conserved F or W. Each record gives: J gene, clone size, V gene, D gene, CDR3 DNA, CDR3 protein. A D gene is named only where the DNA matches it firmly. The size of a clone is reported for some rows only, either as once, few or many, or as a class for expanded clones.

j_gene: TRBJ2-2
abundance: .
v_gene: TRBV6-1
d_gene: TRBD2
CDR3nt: TGTGCCAGCAGTCGTCGGGGGGGAATCTCTGGGGAACTGTCTTTT
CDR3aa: CASSRRGGISGELSF

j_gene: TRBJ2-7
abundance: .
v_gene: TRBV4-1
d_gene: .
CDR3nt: TGCGCCAGCAGCCCGAGGGCAGGGCGCGAGCAGTACTTC
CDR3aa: CASSPRAGREQYF

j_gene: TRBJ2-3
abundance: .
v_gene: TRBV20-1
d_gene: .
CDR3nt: TGCAGCGCTAGAGTCGCGGGATGGGAAGGTACGCAGTATTTT
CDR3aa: CSARVAGWEGTQYF

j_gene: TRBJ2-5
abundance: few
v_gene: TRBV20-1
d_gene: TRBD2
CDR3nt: TGCAGTGCCGTCCGGGGGGGGCCATATGAGACCCAGTACTTC
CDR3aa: CSAVRGGPYETQYF

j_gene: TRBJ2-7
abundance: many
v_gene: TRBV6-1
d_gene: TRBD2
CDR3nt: TGTGCCAGCAGTGAAGAGCGGGGGGGCCCCTACGAGCAGTACTTC
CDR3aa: CASSEERGGPYEQYF

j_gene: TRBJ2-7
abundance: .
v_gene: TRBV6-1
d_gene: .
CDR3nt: TGTGCCACCTTGACAGGTAACCTCTACGAGCAGTACTTC
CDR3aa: CATLTGNLYEQYF

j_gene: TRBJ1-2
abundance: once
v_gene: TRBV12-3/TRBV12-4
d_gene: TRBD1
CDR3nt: TGTGCCAGCGGTAGTTCCGGGACAGGCCCTTCTGACGGTGGCTACACCTTC
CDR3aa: CASGSSGTGPSDGGYTF

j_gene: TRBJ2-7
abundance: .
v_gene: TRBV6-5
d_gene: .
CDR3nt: TGTGCCAGCGGCAATGGGGGACTCACCCGCTGCGAGCAGTACTTC
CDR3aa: CASGNGGLTRCEQYF

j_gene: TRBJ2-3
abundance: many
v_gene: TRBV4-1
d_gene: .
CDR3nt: TGCGCCAGCAGCCAAACGGGCAACACAGATACGCAGTATTTT
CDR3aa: CASSQTGNTDTQYF

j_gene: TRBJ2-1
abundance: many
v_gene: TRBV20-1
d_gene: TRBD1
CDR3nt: TGCAGTGCTGAGGGACAGGGCAATGAGCAGTTCTTC
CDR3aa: CSAEGQGNEQFF

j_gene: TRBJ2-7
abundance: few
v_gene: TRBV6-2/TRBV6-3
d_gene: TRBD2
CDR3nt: TGTGCCAGCAGTAGGGAGGGCCCCTGGAACGAGCAGTACTTC
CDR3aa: CASSREGPWNEQYF

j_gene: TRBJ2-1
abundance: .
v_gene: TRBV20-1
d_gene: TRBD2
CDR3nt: TGCAGTGCTAGTTCACTAGCGCCGAGCTACAATGAGCAGTTCTTC
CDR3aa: CSASSLAPSYNEQFF

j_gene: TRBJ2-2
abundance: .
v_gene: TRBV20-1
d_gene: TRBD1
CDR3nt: TGCAGTGATAGGGGGACAGGGAACACGGGGGAGCTGTTTTTT
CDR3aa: CSDRGTGNTGELFF